Shown below are 5 T cell receptor beta chains from a single sample sequenced in a study of blood T cells in healthy people across ages. Primed by a sample-barcoded 5' primer and a J-beta primer mix, a second PCR proceeded for 7 to 11 cycles. TCRdb used MiXCR to reprocess the 5' RACE reads, holding one entry per CDR3 protein. The data hold around 800,000 distinct CDR3 sequences, with about 46% observed a single time. The sample taken for sequencing was blood. The receptors were sampled from an older man in good health.

The chain links TRBV6-5 to TRBJ2-1; D is perhaps TRBD2 (5 bases). Trimming removed 5 bases at V and 8 bases at J, with 19 bases between. Germline CDR1 is MNHEY and CDR2 is SVGAGI. The CDR3 contains 15 residues. DNA for the CDR3: TGTGCCAGCAGTAATCCCCTTACGGGAAGGGATGAGCAGTTCTTC. Protein product: CASSNPLTGRDEQFF.

The chain joins TRBV7-9 to TRBJ1-2; D gene ambiguous. Germline V CDR1 and CDR2: SEHNR, FQNEAQ (reference sequence). V was shortened by 7 bases and J by 11 bases, with 14 bases between the two germline ends. This CDR3 region has 11 residues. CDR3 residues: CASTLGPLYTF. The CDR3 coding sequence is TGTGCCAGCACCCTAGGCCCACTATACACCTTC. The full variable domain, in which reference TRBV7-9 and TRBJ1-2 provide the parts outside the CDR3, is DTGVSQNPRHKITKRGQNVTFRCDPISEHNRLYWYRQTLGQGPEFLTYFQNEAQLEKSRLLSDRFSAERPKGSFSTLEIQRTEQGDSAMYLCASTLGPLYTFGSGTRLTVV.

This clonotype is a singleton in its sample. The chain is built from TRBV7-2 and TRBJ2-1; 13 positions agree with TRBD2. Trimming at V came to 5 bases and at J to 15 bases, leaving 16 bases not matched to a gene. This CDR3 is built from 16 residues. The V gene's germline CDR1 is SGHTA and CDR2 FQGNSA. DNA of the CDR3: TGTGCCAGCAGCCCGGCTGGACTAGCGGGAGTTGAAGGTCTGTTCTTC. This sequence encodes CASSPAGLAGVEGLFF.

The V call is TRBV4-1, the J call TRBJ2-1; no clear D gene. CDR1 is MGHRA, CDR2 YSYEKL, per germline. The V end was cut by 0 bases, the J end by 12 bases, with 18 bases between. The CDR3 consists of 15 residues. Here the CDR3 DNA reads TGCGCCAGCAGCCAAGACCAAATTAGAAGCGTGGGGCAGTTCTTC. Its protein is CASSQDQIRSVGQFF.

The CDR3 is CASSQDNRDSNYEQYF. DNA for the CDR3: TGCGCCAGCAGCCAAGATAACCGGGACAGCAACTACGAGCAGTACTTC. The chain is built from TRBV4-3 and TRBJ2-7; 7 nucleotides align to TRBD1. Germline V gene sequence: CDR1 LGHNA, CDR2 YSLEER. The CDR3 consists of 16 residues. Trimming removed 0 bases from V and 3 bases from J; junction bases left unmatched: 8.